A selection of T cell receptor beta chains follows, all from one sample in a study of shared clonotypes between healthy human individuals. The data were produced by immunoSEQ multiplex PCR, yet TCRdb's version contains in-frame clones alone and is incomplete. This table holds 2,500,000 or so clones, just under 95% found once. Sample: naive CD4+ T cells from PBMCs. Receptors were obtained from a man between 18 and 29 years old in good health. Some clones in this sample may be carry-over from other donors' samples. The CDR3 runs from the conserved cysteine through the conserved F or W. D genes are given only for firm matches. The size entry is marked missing in some rows and otherwise reads once, few, many or a size class.

TRBJ1-2 | TRBV7-9 | - | - | TGTGCCAGCAGCTTAGCGGAAAGCGATGGCTACACCTTC | CASSLAESDGYTF
TRBJ2-5 | TRBV7-2 | - | - | TGTGCCAGCAGTTTACTAGCGACAGGGACCCAGTACTTC | CASSLLATGTQYF
TRBJ2-5 | TRBV6-5 | - | - | TGTGCCAGCAGTTACTCGATTGGGGAGACCCAGTACTTC | CASSYSIGETQYF
TRBJ1-2 | TRBV5-1 | few | TRBD1 | TGCGCCAGCAGCATGGGACAGGGGGACTATGGCTACACCTTC | CASSMGQGDYGYTF
TRBJ2-7 | TRBV28 | - | - | TGTGCCAGCAGTTTCCGAGACTCGCATTCCTACGAGCAGTACTTC | CASSFRDSHSYEQYF
TRBJ2-7 | TRBV5-1 | - | - | TGCGCCAGCAGCTCTGGGGGGCAGGACTACGAGCAGTACTTC | CASSSGGQDYEQYF
TRBJ2-7 | TRBV27 | - | - | TGTGCCAGCCTTGGACCTCCTTCCTACGAGCAGTACTTC | CASLGPPSYEQYF
TRBJ2-2 | TRBV28 | - | TRBD1 | TGTGCCAGCAGTCCAGGGACAGAGAGCACCGGGGAGCTGTTTTTT | CASSPGTESTGELFF
TRBJ1-1 | TRBV27 | few | - | TGTGCCAGCAGTTTGGGCAGGGGTGCTGAAGCTTTCTTT | CASSLGRGAEAFF
TRBJ2-2 | TRBV7-2 | - | - | TGTGCCAGCAGTCCGACGAAAGTACCGAACACCGGGGAGCTGTTTTTT | CASSPTKVPNTGELFF
TRBJ2-2 | TRBV15 | once | - | TGTGCCACTTCGGGGACGAGTAACACCGGGGAGCTGTTTTTT | CATSGTSNTGELFF